This record looks at one T cell receptor beta chain sequence and its context. Time point: cycle 4 day 1 (C4D1), after more than five weeks of nivolumab. No patient escaped relapse after autologous stem cell transplantation, and brentuximab vedotin exposure varied. With 8 bases clipped from V and 2 bases from J, the junction kept 4 bases outside the gene matches. Germline V gene sequence: CDR1 GTSNPN, CDR2 SVGIG (reference sequence). The CDR3 is made up of 12 amino acids. Profiled with immunoSEQ multiplex PCR; TCRdb holds only in-frame clones, not every one. The sample has about 89,000 clones, 90% seen once; the top ten hold under 3.5%. The data originate from a study of PD-1 blockade in classical Hodgkin lymphoma.

The rearrangement links TRBV30 to TRBJ2-3, with 7 bases lining up with TRBD1. The sequences come from peripheral blood mononuclear cells (PBMCs), collected before the fourth cycle of nivolumab. The TCR comes from a human donor with classical Hodgkin lymphoma. The chain's CDR3 is CARQGDTDTQYF. The CDR3 DNA reads as TGTGCCCGGCAGGGGGACACAGATACGCAGTATTTT.